The rows below give T cell receptor beta chains drawn from one sample of a study of T cell responses to AZD1222 COVID-19 vaccine. TCRdb's copy holds only in-frame clones and misses some; the assay was immunoSEQ multiplex PCR. The sample lists some 120,000 clones, 90% seen once, with around 7.2% in the top ten. The sequencing here drew on peripheral blood, taken on day 0 of AZD1222 vaccination. The receptors were gathered from an adult in good health. Both conserved end residues are part of each CDR3. The D gene is left open where the match is weak. Not every row has a clone size; where given, it reads once, few, many or a size class.

clone_size,v_call,d_call,j_call,cdr3_length,cdr3_nt,cdr3_aa
NA,TRBV6-5,NA,TRBJ1-1,12,TGTGCCAGCAGTTTTTCAGGAGACAAAGCTTTCTTT,CASSFSGDKAFF
few,TRBV25-1,NA,TRBJ2-3,14,TGTGCCAGCAGCCCGGGGGCACGCACAGATACGCAGTATTTT,CASSPGARTDTQYF
NA,TRBV27,TRBD2,TRBJ2-3,14,TGTGCCAGCAGTTCCCTGACTAGCGGGGATACGCAGTATTTT,CASSSLTSGDTQYF
NA,TRBV28,TRBD1,TRBJ2-7,14,TGTGCCAGCAGTTTGCCTGGGACAGGCTACGAGCAGTACTTC,CASSLPGTGYEQYF
NA,TRBV28,NA,TRBJ2-3,14,TGTGCCAGCAGTTTACCGGGATCGGCAGATACGCAGTATTTT,CASSLPGSADTQYF
NA,TRBV6-1,TRBD1,TRBJ1-4,14,TGTGCCAGCAGCCCCGGGGACAGGGATGAAAAACTGTTTTTT,CASSPGDRDEKLFF
NA,TRBV24-1,TRBD2,TRBJ2-1,15,TGTGCCACCAGTCTAGCGGGAGGGCCCCTCAATGAGCAGTTCTTC,CATSLAGGPLNEQFF
NA,TRBV6-6,NA,TRBJ1-2,14,TGTGCCAGCAGTTACTCCGTTGACAGTAATGGCTACACCTTC,CASSYSVDSNGYTF
NA,TRBV11-2,TRBD2,TRBJ2-1,14,TGTGCCAGCAGCTTTTGGACTAGCGACAATGAGCAGTTCTTC,CASSFWTSDNEQFF
NA,TRBV10-2,TRBD2,TRBJ2-1,17,TGCGCCAGCAGTGTGACTCTACTAGCGGGAGGAAGAAATGAGCAGTTCTTC,CASSVTLLAGGRNEQFF
NA,TRBV27,NA,TRBJ2-7,14,TGTGCCAGCAGACCCTCTAGTTCTCTATACGAGCAGTACTTC,CASRPSSSLYEQYF
NA,TRBV28,NA,TRBJ1-5,15,TGTGCCAGCGGTGCGACGGAGCGCGGCAATCAGCCCCAGCATTTT,CASGATERGNQPQHF
NA,TRBV4-3,NA,TRBJ2-3,15,TGCGCCAGCAGCCAAGAGGCTGCAGTCACAGATACGCAGTATTTT,CASSQEAAVTDTQYF
once,TRBV7-8,NA,TRBJ1-5,13,TGTGCCAGCAGCTTAGCTGGAAGTCAGCCCCAGCATTTT,CASSLAGSQPQHF
once,TRBV11-2,NA,TRBJ1-2,14,TGTGCCAGCAGCTTAGGTATAGGGACATACGGCTACACCTTC,CASSLGIGTYGYTF
NA,TRBV27,NA,TRBJ2-7,14,TGTGCCAGCAGACGACAGGCCCCCTCCTACGAGCAGTACTTC,CASRRQAPSYEQYF
once,TRBV18,NA,TRBJ1-1,15,TGTGCCAGCTCACCACAGGCCGGGATGAACACTGAAGCTTTCTTT,CASSPQAGMNTEAFF
NA,TRBV2,NA,TRBJ1-2,16,TGTGCCAGCAGTGTCCCACGGTCGCGGGGAAACTATGGCTACACCTTC,CASSVPRSRGNYGYTF
few,TRBV6-5,NA,TRBJ1-1,13,TGTGCCAGCAGTTACACAGGGAACACTGAAGCTTTCTTT,CASSYTGNTEAFF
NA,TRBV24-1,NA,TRBJ1-4,17,TGTGCCACCAGTGACCCGGGTCTCCGAGGGGATAATGAAAAACTGTTTTTT,CATSDPGLRGDNEKLFF
NA,TRBV18,TRBD2,TRBJ2-7,15,TGTGCCAGCTCACCAACTAGCGGGGCCCTTTACGAGCAGTACTTC,CASSPTSGALYEQYF
NA,TRBV15,TRBD1,TRBJ2-2,15,TGTGCCACCAGCGAAAACAGGGGTGACACCGGGGAGCTGTTTTTT,CATSENRGDTGELFF
NA,TRBV27,NA,TRBJ2-1,13,TGTGCCAGCAGTTTATTAGACCCCCATGAGCAGTTCTTC,CASSLLDPHEQFF
NA,TRBV6-5,NA,TRBJ1-6,14,TGTGCCATCTTGGACAACTCCTATAATTCACCCCTCCACTTT,CAILDNSYNSPLHF
NA,TRBV21-1,NA,TRBJ1-5,16,TGTGCCAGCAGCAAACGGTTAGGACAGTACAATCAGCCCCAGCATTTT,CASSKRLGQYNQPQHF
NA,TRBV12-3/TRBV12-4,NA,TRBJ2-7,13,TGTGCCAGCAGTTCCCAGACGTACAGGGAGCAGTACTTC,CASSSQTYREQYF
NA,TRBV19,NA,TRBJ2-3,16,TGTGCCAGTAGTCCCCGCGGATTAGCGGCTACAGATACGCAGTATTTT,CASSPRGLAATDTQYF
NA,TRBV15,NA,TRBJ2-5,16,TGTGCCACCAGCAGAGGGTCGAATACAGAGGCGGAGACCCAGTACTTC,CATSRGSNTEAETQYF
NA,TRBV14,NA,TRBJ1-4,15,TGTGCCAGTAGCCAAGATCGGGGAGTTCATGAAAAACTGTTTTTT,CASSQDRGVHEKLFF
NA,TRBV6-5,NA,TRBJ1-2,12,TGTGCCAGCACGTTCCCAGGGTTTGGCTACACCTTC,CASTFPGFGYTF
NA,TRBV6-2/TRBV6-3,NA,TRBJ2-1,12,TGTGCCAGCAGTAGACCCAGCTGGCAGCAGTTCTTC,CASSRPSWQQFF
NA,TRBV19,NA,TRBJ2-5,13,TGTGCCAGTAGTATATCGGGGACGGAGACCCAGTACTTC,CASSISGTETQYF
NA,TRBV7-9,NA,TRBJ1-1,14,TGTGCCAGCAGCTTACGGGGGAGAGACACTGAAGCTTTCTTT,CASSLRGRDTEAFF
NA,TRBV6-5,NA,TRBJ2-3,16,TGTGCCAGCAGTTACTCTCCCAGGGCAATCACAGATACGCAGTATTTT,CASSYSPRAITDTQYF
NA,TRBV24-1,NA,TRBJ2-1,17,TGTGCCACCAGTGATTGGACACAGGATAGCTACACCAATGAGCAGTTCTTC,CATSDWTQDSYTNEQFF
NA,TRBV28,NA,TRBJ1-2,17,TGTGCCAGCAGTTTATCCCACGGACCTTTAGCTAACTATGGCTACACCTTC,CASSLSHGPLANYGYTF
once,TRBV6-5,NA,TRBJ1-2,14,TGTGCCAGCAGTTACGGGTCCGATAACTATGGCTACACCTTC,CASSYGSDNYGYTF
NA,TRBV12-3/TRBV12-4,NA,TRBJ1-4,12,TGTGTCGTTGGGGTTATTGTTGAAAAACTGTTTTTT,CVVGVIVEKLFF
NA,TRBV25-1,NA,TRBJ1-5,14,TGTGCCAGCAGTGAAGGGGCAGGCAATCAGCCCCAGCATTTT,CASSEGAGNQPQHF
NA,TRBV18,NA,TRBJ2-2,15,TGTGCCAGCTCACCCAAAGACGGACGTTCCGGGGAGCTGTTTTTT,CASSPKDGRSGELFF
NA,TRBV7-9,TRBD2,TRBJ2-1,15,TGTGCCAGCAGCCGGGGACTAGCGGGAGAGGGGGAGCAGTTCTTC,CASSRGLAGEGEQFF
NA,TRBV7-8,TRBD1,TRBJ2-7,14,TGTGCCAGCAGCCCTACGGACAGGGGCTACGAGCAGTACTTC,CASSPTDRGYEQYF
NA,TRBV11-2,NA,TRBJ2-3,13,TGTGCCAGCAGCTTAGCCTTGACGGATACGCAGTATTTT,CASSLALTDTQYF
NA,TRBV25-1,TRBD1,TRBJ2-1,14,TGTGCCAGCACCGGGACAGCTCTCTACAATGAGCAGTTCTTC,CASTGTALYNEQFF
NA,TRBV14,NA,TRBJ2-1,14,TGTGCCAGCAGTGAGGGATACCCCTTCAATGAGCAGTTCTTC,CASSEGYPFNEQFF
NA,TRBV5-4,NA,TRBJ1-2,13,TGTGCCAGCAGCTTGAATACAGGCGGAGGCTACACCTTC,CASSLNTGGGYTF
NA,TRBV7-7,TRBD1,TRBJ1-1,15,TGTGCTAGCAGCTCCCAGACAGGGGGTATGACTGAAGCTTTCTTT,CASSSQTGGMTEAFF
NA,TRBV5-1,TRBD2,TRBJ2-1,14,TGCGCCAGCAGGGGACTAGCGGGGGCCAATGAGCAGTTCTTC,CASRGLAGANEQFF
NA,TRBV10-1,NA,TRBJ2-2,14,TGCGCCAGCAGGGCAGGCCAGAACACCGGGGAGCTGTTTTTT,CASRAGQNTGELFF
NA,TRBV5-1,TRBD1,TRBJ1-2,13,TGCGCCAGCAGCCCTCAGGGGGGTGATGGCTACACCTTC,CASSPQGGDGYTF
NA,TRBV9,TRBD2,TRBJ2-7,15,TGTGCCAGCAGCGTAGCTTGGACTAGCGACTACGAGCAGTACTTC,CASSVAWTSDYEQYF
NA,TRBV10-3,TRBD1,TRBJ1-2,14,TGTGCCATCAGTGAGTTACAGGGGAAAGGTGGCTACACCTTC,CAISELQGKGGYTF
NA,TRBV4-3,NA,TRBJ1-5,16,TGCGCCAGCAGCCAAGATCGGGGAGGGGGCAATCAGCCCCAGCATTTT,CASSQDRGGGNQPQHF
NA,TRBV15,NA,TRBJ2-2,16,TGTGCCACCAGCAGAGTAGTTCTAGAGGGACCCGGGGAGCTGTTTTTT,CATSRVVLEGPGELFF
once,TRBV6-5,NA,TRBJ1-1,12,TGTGCCAGCACCTCGCTTTTCACTGAAGCTTTCTTT,CASTSLFTEAFF
once,TRBV5-1,TRBD2,TRBJ2-3,17,TGCGCCAGCAGCTTGTCCGCGACTAGCGGGGGGACAGATACGCAGTATTTT,CASSLSATSGGTDTQYF
NA,TRBV6-5,TRBD1,TRBJ1-5,13,TGTGCCAGCAGCTCAGGGGGCGGACAGCCCCAGCATTTT,CASSSGGGQPQHF
NA,TRBV28,NA,TRBJ2-1,11,TGTGCCAGCAGTTTAGGGAATGAGCAGTTCTTC,CASSLGNEQFF